The sequence of this T cell receptor (beta chain) was determined in a study of T cells expressing NK-cell markers. The overall study: Seropositivity for HCMV was found in seven of the eight sequenced donors, with one seronegative.

Per the germline V gene, CDR1 is SGHAT and CDR2 is FQNNGV. The CDR3 length is 17 residues. Findings and caveats of the study: In several donors, dominant clonotypes made up 28.3-60.1% of CD3+CD56-NKG2C+ cells. Dominant NKG2C+ clonotypes were found to form about 1.0-7.5% of CD8+ T cells in about 6 donors.

Making the TCR beta cDNA relied on 5'RACE template switching with UMIs. One entry per CDR3 protein, without DNA, is what TCRdb gives after re-calling the 5' RACE reads. The repertoire table contains a few hundred thousand distinct CDR3 sequences. About this clonotype: Its antigen is undetermined.

The sequenced material came from blood T cells: a sorted CD56 or NKG2C T cell subset, CD4+ or CD8+ T cells, or bulk PBMC T cells (not recorded which). This receptor was identified in a woman in her 50s in good health. This chain connects TRBV11-2 to TRBJ2-1; TCRdb selects TRBD2, and the lack of DNA leaves this call unchecked. The CDR3 reads CASSSVASGSVSHEQFF.